Presented here are 25 T cell receptor beta chains from one specimen sequenced in a study of post-analysis software for immune sequencing data (dated by TCRdb to between 2015 and 2016). What the work shows at the level of the full study, not this receptor alone: Significantly higher frequencies in patients than in controls were found for roughly 5 TRBV segments, including TRBV5-6, TRBV5-1 and TRBV20-1.

These TCRs' antigens remain unknown. The method behind the library was PCR. The sequencer listed for this sample is Illumina HiSeq 2500. To reduce PCR and sequencing biases, unique molecular identifiers were incorporated into the TCR beta cDNA libraries. TCRdb reprocessed the public reads (quality trimming at Q25 with fastp, clone calling with MiXCR) and kept in-frame beta chains. Each CDR3 protein appears once, grouped with its most common genes and DNA. This sample holds hundreds of thousands of distinct CDR3 sequences; about 60% were observed only once. Of the sample, roughly 10% falls within the top ten clones. Sequencing was performed on blood. The origin of the receptors is a girl aged 2 to 10 with multiple sclerosis.

The J gene is TRBJ1-1, the V gene TRBV12-3 or TRBV12-4; TRBD1 matches at 8 bases. There are 14 residues in the CDR3. V trimming: 5 bases; J trimming: 7 bases; junction bases outside the gene matches: 9. CDR3 nucleotides: TGTGCCAGCAGTGCGGCGACAGGGGCGGGTGAAGCTTTCTTT. It encodes CASSAATGAGEAFF.

In its sample, this clonotype was seen a few times. The chain is built from TRBV20-1 and TRBJ2-1; 8 bases align to TRBD1. Germline values: CDR1 DFQATT, CDR2 SNEGSKA (reference sequence). V trimming: 6 bases; J trimming: 9 bases; junction bases outside the gene matches: 13. This CDR3 is 14 amino acids long. The CDR3 DNA reads as TGCAGTGCCGGTAGTGTCAGGGGGCGTCTTGAGCAGTTCTTC. It is translated as CSAGSVRGRLEQFF.

About this clonotype itself: Relative to the germline gene, one junction end is altered; a read error may explain this. V and J are TRBV7-9 and TRBJ1-5; D uncertain. The CDR3 is made up of 13 amino acids. Germline V gene lookup returns CDR1 SEHNR and CDR2 FQNEAQ (reference sequence). CDR3 residues: CASSLSRNQPRHF. CDR3 sequence (DNA): TGTGCCAGCAGCTTATCCAGAAATCAGCCCCGGCATTTT.

The J gene is TRBJ2-5, the V gene TRBV20-1, with 7 bases fitting TRBD2. Germline values: CDR1 DFQATT, CDR2 SNEGSKA (reference sequence). V dropped 3 bases and J dropped 7; count of bases not matched to a gene: 11. The CDR3 totals 14 residues. CDR3 DNA sequence: TGCAGTGCTAGTTTGGCGGGAGCCCAGAGGACCCAGTACTTC. Protein: CSASLAGAQRTQYF.

The J gene is TRBJ2-2, the V gene TRBV7-2; no firm D call. The germline CDR1 and CDR2 sequences are SGHTA and FQGNSA. The CDR3 extends over 15 amino acids. V was cut by 1 base and J by 6 bases, with 12 bases left in between. The CDR3 DNA reads TGTGCCAGCAGCTTAGGCTCTACTTCTGCCGGGGAGCTGTTTTTT. Translation gives CASSLGSTSAGELFF.

This chain links TRBV30 with TRBJ2-1; 8 bases align to TRBD1. Germline trimming cut 1 base from V and 4 bases from J; bases unmatched to any gene: 6. The CDR3 runs 15 residues. Per germline, CDR1 GTSNPN and CDR2 SVGIG (reference sequence). The CDR3 reads CAWSGGTGGYNEQFF. DNA of the CDR3: TGTGCCTGGAGTGGGGGGACAGGTGGTTACAATGAGCAGTTCTTC. Variable domain in full (rest from reference TRBV30 and TRBJ2-1): SQTIHQWPATLVQPVGSPLSLECTVEGTSNPNLYWYRQAAGRGLQLLFYSVGIGQISSEVPQNLSASRPQDRQFILSSKKLLLSDSGFYLCAWSGGTGGYNEQFFGPGTRLTVL.

In this sample, this clonotype turned up a few times. V is TRBV12-3 or TRBV12-4 and J is TRBJ2-1; 12 bases are shared with TRBD2. V dropped 5 bases and J dropped 4; count of bases not matched to a gene: 6. The CDR3 sequence is 16 residues long. CDR3 in DNA: TGTGCCAGCAGTCCCAGGACTAGCGGGGTTTACAATGAGCAGTTCTTC. Its protein is CASSPRTSGVYNEQFF.

Ten or more counts support this clonotype. The chain has TRBV20-1 and TRBJ1-1; tentative D call: TRBD1 (5 bases). CDR3 size: 13 residues. Trimming cost V 8 bases and J 0 bases, with 13 bases left between them. Germline V gene lookup returns CDR1 DFQATT and CDR2 SNEGSKA (reference sequence). DNA of the CDR3: TGCAGTTGGAGGGGAGGGTTGAACACTGAAGCTTTCTTT. This translates into CSWRGGLNTEAFF.

This clonotype was picked up one time. The V call is TRBV30, the J call TRBJ1-1; no firm D call. The CDR3 length is 13 residues. The germline V and J ends were trimmed by 0 bases and 1 base, with 6 bases remaining between them. Per germline, CDR1 GTSNPN and CDR2 SVGIG (reference sequence). Here the CDR3 DNA reads TGTGCCTGGAGTGTACGCCAGAACACTGAAGCTTTCTTT. It yields the protein CAWSVRQNTEAFF.

This chain uses TRBV6-2 or TRBV6-3 with TRBJ1-5; 8 bases are shared with TRBD1. The junction had 12 bases not matched to a gene; V was cut back by 0 bases and J by 14 bases. From germline, CDR1 is MNHEY and CDR2 SVGEGT. The CDR3 is 15 amino acids. CDR3 amino acids: CASSYSSIRTGQKHF. CDR3 sequence (DNA): TGTGCCAGCAGTTACTCGAGTATCAGGACAGGGCAAAAGCATTTT.

The chain recombines TRBV3-1 with TRBJ2-4, with D perhaps being TRBD1 or TRBD2 (6 bases each). CDR3 size: 19 residues. From germline, CDR1 is LGHDT and CDR2 YNNKEL (reference sequence). V was clipped by 0 bases and J by 0 bases, with 18 bases between them. The CDR3 is CASSQDTGFGGVAKNIQYF. Written as DNA, the CDR3 is TGTGCCAGCAGCCAAGATACAGGGTTCGGGGGTGTAGCCAAAAACATTCAGTACTTC.

V and J are TRBV5-1 and TRBJ2-1, with 10 bases fitting TRBD2. The CDR3 loop spans 15 amino acids. The V and J ends lost 1 base and 8 bases, in that order; junction bases with no gene match: 6. Germline CDR1 reads SGHRS; CDR2 reads YFSETQ. In DNA form, the CDR3 reads TGCGCCAGCAGCTTGCGAGCGGGAGGGCCCTATGAGCAGTTCTTC. Its protein is CASSLRAGGPYEQFF. Together with reference TRBV5-1 and TRBJ2-1, the CDR3 gives the full variable domain: KAGVTQTPRYLIKTRGQQVTLSCSPISGHRSVSWYQQTPGQGLQFLFEYFSETQRNKGNFPGRFSGRQFSNSRSEMNVSTLELGDSALYLCASSLRAGGPYEQFFGPGTRLTVL.

The rearrangement joins TRBV6-2 or TRBV6-3 to TRBJ1-2, with D unclear. V gave up 2 bases and J gave up 0 bases, with 4 bases separating them. Germline-derived CDR1 and CDR2 are MNHEY and SVGEGT. The CDR3 is 13 residues long. For the CDR3, the DNA is TGTGCCAGCAGTTACGGCCCTAACTATGGCTACACCTTC. Amino acid sequence: CASSYGPNYGYTF.

This clonotype was seen a few times. The rearrangement uses TRBV7-3 and TRBJ2-3, with TRBD1 matching 9 bases. This CDR3 is 15 amino acids long. Germline V gene data show CDR1 as SGHTA and CDR2 as FQGTGA. V dropped 2 bases and J dropped 5; count of bases not matched to a gene: 5. CDR3 residues: CASSLGGQGQDTQYF. The CDR3 DNA reads TGTGCCAGCAGCTTAGGGGGACAGGGACAAGATACGCAGTATTTT.

The chain couples TRBV6-6 to TRBJ2-1, with 11 positions matching TRBD2. V was pared by 5 bases and J by 8 bases, with 5 bases of the junction left unmatched. The CDR3 is made up of 14 amino acids. CDR1 is MNHNY, CDR2 SVGAGI, per germline (reference sequence). The CDR3 DNA follows: TGTGCCAGCAGTCGACTAGCGGGAAACGATGAGCAGTTCTTC. Encoded protein: CASSRLAGNDEQFF.

Concerning this clonotype: Germline and junction disagree at one end, which may indicate a read error. The CDR3 loop reads CANSTRDRVHHEQYF. The CDR3 bases are TGTGCCAACAGCACCCGGGACAGGGTTCACCACGAGCAGTACTTC. This sequence joins TRBV3-1 and TRBJ2-7; 9 bases agree with TRBD1. CDR3 length: 15 amino acids. CDR1 is LGHDT, CDR2 YNNKEL, per germline (reference sequence).

This clonotype appeared a few times. The V call is TRBV5-1, the J call TRBJ2-1, with 9 bases fitting TRBD1. Trimming cost V 0 bases and J 9 bases; bases outside gene matches: 1. Germline values: CDR1 SGHRS, CDR2 YFSETQ. The CDR3 length is 13 residues. CDR3 sequence: CASSLGQGGEQFF. The DNA for the CDR3 is TGCGCCAGCAGCTTGGGACAGGGGGGTGAGCAGTTCTTC.

The V and J genes are TRBV21-1 and TRBJ1-6; the table's D gene call, TRBD1, was not cross checked with the DNA. TRBV21-1 is designated a pseudogene. There are 15 residues in the CDR3. The CDR3 loop reads CASSRGQGEKSPLHF. The DNA for the CDR3 is TGTGCCAGCAGCAGAGGACAGGGGGAAAAGTCACCCCTCCACTTT.

This clonotype was counted only a few times. This rearrangement joins TRBV29-1 to TRBJ1-1; 8 positions match TRBD1. This CDR3 has 14 amino acids. V was clipped by 4 bases and J by 5 bases; unmatched bases: 9. Germline V gene data show CDR1 as SQVTM and CDR2 as ANQGSEA. The CDR3 DNA sequence: TGCAGCGTTGTAGCCGGACAGGGTTGGACTGAAGCTTTCTTT. It specifies CSVVAGQGWTEAFF. Full variable domain (remainder filled in from reference TRBV29-1 and TRBJ1-1): SAVISQKPSRDICQRGTSLTIQCQVDSQVTMMFWYRQQPGQSLTLIATANQGSEATYESGFVIDKFPISRPNLTFSTLTVSNMSPEDSSIYLCSVVAGQGWTEAFFGQGTRLTVV.

The chain carries TRBV7-9 and TRBJ2-1; D is unresolved. Trimming removed 1 base at V and 4 bases at J, with 11 bases between. CDR1 and CDR2 (germline): SEHNR, FQNEAQ (reference sequence). The CDR3 loop spans 15 amino acids. The DNA for the CDR3 is TGTGCCAGCAGCTTAGGCTCGTGGGAATACAATGAGCAGTTCTTC. It translates to CASSLGSWEYNEQFF.

Ten or more counts support this clonotype. J is TRBJ2-5 and V is TRBV11-2, with D tentatively TRBD1 (5 bases). CDR1 is SGHAT and CDR2 is FQNNGV in the germline V gene. V lost 0 bases to trimming and J lost 7 bases, with 12 bases between them. This CDR3 region has 14 residues. The CDR3 region is CASSLDRPQGTQYF. The CDR3 DNA reads TGTGCCAGCAGCTTAGACAGGCCGCAGGGGACCCAGTACTTC.

V and J are TRBV6-6 and TRBJ2-4; 8 bases match TRBD1. The end of the DNA fits TRBJ2-7 better, so the J call may be wrong. Germline V gene lookup returns CDR1 MNHNY and CDR2 SVGAGI (reference sequence). CDR3 length equals 14 residues. CDR3 sequence (DNA): TGTGCCAGCAGTTCTCAGGGGGCGCCCCACGAGCAGTACTTC. Amino acid sequence: CASSSQGAPHEQYF.

The chain has TRBV10-3 and TRBJ2-2; possible D gene TRBD1, 6 bases. The CDR3 length is 15 residues. The germline V gene has CDR1 ENHRY and CDR2 SYGVKD. V was trimmed by 6 bases and J by 0 bases, leaving 11 bases between them. This chain's CDR3 is CAIRGGTSNTGELFF. The CDR3 coding sequence is TGTGCCATCAGAGGGGGTACCTCGAACACCGGGGAGCTGTTTTTT.

As DNA, the CDR3 is TGCAGTGCTAGCAGGACAGCCGGGGAGCTGTTTTTT. Its protein is CSASRTAGELFF. The chain joins TRBV20-1 to TRBJ2-2; perhaps TRBD1 as D (6 bases). The CDR3 is 12 amino acids. Germline loops: CDR1 DFQATT, CDR2 SNEGSKA (reference sequence). V lost 3 bases and J 6 bases, leaving 8 bases between the germline ends.

This chain joins TRBV20-1 and TRBJ2-5; D unresolved. CDR3 length: 11 amino acids. Germline V gene lookup returns CDR1 DFQATT and CDR2 SNEGSKA (reference sequence). CDR3 nucleotide sequence: TGCAGCGCCGGGTTTCAAGAGACCCAGTACTTC. This gives the protein CSAGFQETQYF.